Listed below are T cell receptor beta chains from one sample, sequenced in a study of cytomegalovirus exposure and HLA in healthy donors. Produced via immunoSEQ multiplex PCR; TCRdb's table is partial and in-frame only. The sample holds roughly 200,000 clones; around nine tenths are singletons and the top ten take approximately 7.7%. The sample was PBMCs. The receptors were sampled from a man younger than 40 in good health and CMV-seropositive. The CDR3 runs from the conserved cysteine through the conserved F or W. The D gene is left open where the match is weak. Size is omitted from some rows. Given values are once, few, many or a class for expanded clones.

TRBJ1-5,.,TRBV6-1,.,CASRNIWGVDQPQHF,TGTGCCAGCAGAAACATATGGGGGGTGGATCAGCCCCAGCATTTT
TRBJ2-1,TRBD2,TRBV11-1,.,CASSLGGRAYNEQFF,TGTGCCAGCAGCTTAGGTGGGAGGGCCTACAATGAGCAGTTCTTC
TRBJ1-2,.,TRBV5-6,.,CASSLGGGEYGYTF,TGTGCCAGCAGCTTGGGGGGGGGCGAGTATGGCTACACCTTC
TRBJ1-1,.,TRBV6-1,many,CASSVKGEAFF,TGTGCCAGCAGTGTGAAGGGTGAAGCTTTCTTT
TRBJ1-2,.,TRBV20-1,.,CSALEIGGYTF,TGCAGTGCTCTGGAGATCGGGGGCTACACCTTC
TRBJ2-2,.,TRBV27,.,CASTLRATGELFF,TGTGCCAGCACATTACGGGCGACCGGGGAGCTGTTTTTT
TRBJ2-3,.,TRBV7-2,.,CASSPGGLSTDTQYF,TGTGCCAGCAGCCCAGGCGGGCTAAGCACAGATACGCAGTATTTT
TRBJ2-1,TRBD2,TRBV6-1,.,CASTPGLAAYNEQFF,TGTGCCAGCACCCCGGGCCTAGCGGCATACAATGAGCAGTTCTTC
TRBJ1-1,.,TRBV28,.,CASSSRRSGTEAFF,TGTGCCAGCAGTTCGAGGAGGTCGGGCACTGAAGCTTTCTTT
TRBJ1-2,TRBD1,TRBV7-8,few,CASSTGVTGQDADGYTF,TGTGCCAGCAGCACAGGGGTGACAGGACAAGACGCCGATGGCTACACCTTC
TRBJ2-3,.,TRBV2,.,CASSVGQGGTDTQYF,TGTGCCAGCAGCGTAGGGCAGGGTGGCACAGATACGCAGTATTTT
TRBJ1-2,.,TRBV5-4,.,CASSLTGSGGYTF,TGTGCCAGCAGCCTTACAGGGTCTGGTGGCTACACCTTC
TRBJ1-5,.,TRBV28,.,CASTQGGINQPQHF,TGTGCCAGCACCCAAGGGGGGATCAATCAGCCCCAGCATTTT
TRBJ1-2,.,TRBV15,.,CATSRAGAGGYTF,TGTGCCACCAGCAGAGCGGGGGCCGGGGGCTACACCTTC
TRBJ2-7,TRBD1,TRBV14,.,CASSKGDRGLVYEQYF,TGTGCCAGCAGCAAAGGGGACAGGGGTTTAGTCTACGAGCAGTACTTC
TRBJ2-7,.,TRBV10-3,.,CATGAGQDYEQYF,TGTGCCACCGGAGCAGGGCAAGACTACGAGCAGTACTTC
TRBJ2-7,.,TRBV18,once,CASSPPTRGGEQYF,TGTGCCAGCTCACCACCGACAAGGGGAGGCGAGCAGTACTTC
TRBJ1-1,.,TRBV19,.,CASIAWGSNTEAFF,TGTGCCAGTATCGCGTGGGGCAGTAACACTGAAGCTTTCTTT
TRBJ1-1,.,TRBV2,.,CASTRAEAWVEAFF,TGTGCCAGCACTAGAGCAGAGGCTTGGGTAGAAGCTTTCTTT
TRBJ1-4,.,TRBV30,.,CAWSVGATTNEKLFF,TGTGCCTGGAGTGTAGGGGCCACAACTAATGAAAAACTGTTTTTT
TRBJ2-7,TRBD1,TRBV7-3,.,CASSVAGTVGYEQYF,TGTGCCAGCAGCGTAGCCGGGACAGTGGGCTACGAGCAGTACTTC
TRBJ2-3,TRBD2,TRBV14,.,CASSLGGTGSDTQYF,TGTGCCAGCAGCCTCGGGGGGACGGGGTCAGATACGCAGTATTTT
TRBJ2-2,.,TRBV30,.,CAWRGYYTGELFF,TGTGCCTGGAGGGGTTACTACACCGGGGAGCTGTTTTTT
TRBJ1-4,.,TRBV7-2,.,CASSYFTSGVAEKLFF,TGTGCCAGCAGCTATTTCACAAGCGGGGTGGCTGAAAAACTGTTTTTT
TRBJ2-1,TRBD1,TRBV7-6,.,CASSPQRQGRNEQFF,TGTGCCAGCAGCCCCCAAAGACAGGGTCGAAATGAGCAGTTCTTC
TRBJ2-1,TRBD1,TRBV9,.,CASSFWDSAYNEQFF,TGTGCCAGCAGCTTCTGGGACAGTGCCTACAATGAGCAGTTCTTC
TRBJ2-2,.,TRBV30,.,CAWNRDPVANTGELFF,TGTGCCTGGAACCGGGATCCAGTGGCGAACACCGGGGAGCTGTTTTTT
TRBJ1-2,.,TRBV5-6,once,CASSFNRLPNYGYTF,TGTGCCAGCAGCTTCAACAGGCTTCCTAACTATGGCTACACCTTC
TRBJ1-4,.,TRBV9,once,CASSVDSIATNEKLFF,TGTGCCAGCAGCGTGGACAGTATTGCAACTAATGAAAAACTGTTTTTT
TRBJ2-7,TRBD1,TRBV5-1,.,CASSWDRGAYEQYF,TGCGCCAGCAGTTGGGACAGGGGAGCCTACGAGCAGTACTTC
TRBJ2-5,.,TRBV6-6,.,CASRGASGMQETQYF,TGTGCCAGCAGGGGGGCTAGCGGAATGCAAGAGACCCAGTACTTC